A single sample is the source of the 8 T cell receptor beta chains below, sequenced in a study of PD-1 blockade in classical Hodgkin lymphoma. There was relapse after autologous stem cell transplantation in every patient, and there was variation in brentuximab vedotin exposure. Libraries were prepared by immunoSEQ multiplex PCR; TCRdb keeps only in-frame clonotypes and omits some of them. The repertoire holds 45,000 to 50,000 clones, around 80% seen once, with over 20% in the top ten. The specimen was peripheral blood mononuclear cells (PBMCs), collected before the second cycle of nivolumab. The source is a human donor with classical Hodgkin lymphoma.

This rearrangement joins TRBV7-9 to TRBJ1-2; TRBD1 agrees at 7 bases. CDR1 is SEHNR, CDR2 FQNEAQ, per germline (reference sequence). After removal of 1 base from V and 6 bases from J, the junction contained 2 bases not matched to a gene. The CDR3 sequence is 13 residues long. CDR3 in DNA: TGTGCCAGCAGCTTAGAGGGGGCACATGGCTACACCTTC. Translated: CASSLEGAHGYTF.

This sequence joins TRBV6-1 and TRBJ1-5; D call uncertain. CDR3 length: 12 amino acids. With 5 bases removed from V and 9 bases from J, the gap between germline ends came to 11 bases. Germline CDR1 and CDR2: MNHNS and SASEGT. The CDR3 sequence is CASSTHGLPQHF. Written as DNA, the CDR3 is TGTGCCAGCAGTACACACGGGTTGCCCCAGCATTTT.

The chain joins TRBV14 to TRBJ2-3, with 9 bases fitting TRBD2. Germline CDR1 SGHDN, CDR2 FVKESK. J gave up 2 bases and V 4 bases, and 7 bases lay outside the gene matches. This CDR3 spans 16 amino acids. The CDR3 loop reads CASSRDLAGYTDTQYF. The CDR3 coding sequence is TGTGCCAGCAGCCGGGATCTAGCGGGGTACACAGATACGCAGTATTTT.

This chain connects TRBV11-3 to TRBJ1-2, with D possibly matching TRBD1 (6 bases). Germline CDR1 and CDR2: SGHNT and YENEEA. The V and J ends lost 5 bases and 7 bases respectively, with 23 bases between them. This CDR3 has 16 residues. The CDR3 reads CASSGRFGRGVGGYTF. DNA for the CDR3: TGTGCCAGCAGCGGGAGGTTCGGCAGGGGAGTCGGTGGCTACACCTTC. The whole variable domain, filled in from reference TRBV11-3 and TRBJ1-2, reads EAGVVQSPRYKIIEKKQPVAFWCNPISGHNTLYWYLQNLGQGPELLIRYENEEAVDDSQLPKDRFSAERLKGVDSTLKIQPAELGDSAVYLCASSGRFGRGVGGYTFGSGTRLTVV.

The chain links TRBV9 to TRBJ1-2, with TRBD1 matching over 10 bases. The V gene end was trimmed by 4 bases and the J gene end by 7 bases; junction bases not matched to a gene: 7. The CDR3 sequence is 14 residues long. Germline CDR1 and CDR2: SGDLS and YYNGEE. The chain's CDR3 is CASSTGQGFLGYTF. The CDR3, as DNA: TGTGCCAGCAGCACGGGACAGGGGTTTCTTGGCTACACCTTC.

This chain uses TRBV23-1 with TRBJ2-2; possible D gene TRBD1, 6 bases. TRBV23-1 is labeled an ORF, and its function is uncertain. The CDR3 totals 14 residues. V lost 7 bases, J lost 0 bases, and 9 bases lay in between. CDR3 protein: CASNRVTNTGELFF. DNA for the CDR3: TGCGCCAGCAACAGGGTTACGAACACCGGGGAGCTGTTTTTT.

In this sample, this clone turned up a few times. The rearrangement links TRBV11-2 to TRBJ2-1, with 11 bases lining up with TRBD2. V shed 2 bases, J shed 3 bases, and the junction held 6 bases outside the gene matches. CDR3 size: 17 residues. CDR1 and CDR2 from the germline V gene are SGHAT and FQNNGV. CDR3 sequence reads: CASSLLSGRALYNEQFF. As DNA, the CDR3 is TGTGCCAGCAGCTTACTTAGCGGGAGGGCTCTCTACAATGAGCAGTTCTTC.

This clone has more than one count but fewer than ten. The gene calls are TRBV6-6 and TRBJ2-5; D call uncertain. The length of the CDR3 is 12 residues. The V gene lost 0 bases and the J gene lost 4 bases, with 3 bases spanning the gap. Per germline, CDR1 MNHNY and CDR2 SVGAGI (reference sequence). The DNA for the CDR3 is TGTGCCAGCAGTTACTCCCGAGAGACCCAGTACTTC. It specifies CASSYSRETQYF.